This TCR beta chain is from a study of T cell responses to AZD1222 COVID-19 vaccine. Study-wide results and caveats: White British ancestry dominated among donors, who included more females, and clonal diversity was possibly underestimated.

The CDR3 is made up of 14 amino acids. CDR1 SQVTM and CDR2 ANQGSEA come from the germline V gene. V dropped 7 bases and J dropped 4 bases, with 18 bases sitting between them. Sequencing used immunoSEQ multiplex PCR; TCRdb keeps in-frame clones, though not all of them. The sample records 110,000 to 150,000 clones, around nine tenths being singletons. As for this clone: What it binds is not known.

Here the sequenced sample was peripheral blood, taken on day 0 of AZD1222 vaccination. This clonotype originated in an adult in good health. This sequence joins TRBV29-1 and TRBJ2-3; D uncertain. CDR3 residues: CSATDRSNSDTQYF. DNA for the CDR3: TGCAGCGCCACGGACCGTAGTAACTCAGATACGCAGTATTTT.